The rows below give T cell receptor beta chains drawn from one sample of a study of regulatory T cells in long-lasting Graves disease. One entry per CDR3 protein results from TCRdb running MiXCR on the multiplex PCR reads. The table lists over 450,000 distinct CDR3 sequences, 20% to 25% of them singletons. This sample comprised peripheral blood mononuclear cells (PBMCs), obtained when the disease was refractory, from a patient treated with antithyroid drugs. The receptors here all came from a female donor with Graves disease. CDR3s include the opening cysteine and the closing phenylalanine or tryptophan. Each record gives: V gene, J gene, D gene, clone size, CDR3 DNA, CDR3 protein. The D gene is left open where the match is weak. Clone size is not always given. Where it is, it says once, few, many or a class for expanded clones.

>TRBV28|TRBJ2-3|.|.
TGTGCCAGCAGTTTTCGGGCAGGGGGCACAGATACGCAGTATTTT
CASSFRAGGTDTQYF
>TRBV29-1|TRBJ1-1|.|few
TGCAGCGTTCCAGACACCTCCCGACTACCGGCTTTCTTT
CSVPDTSRLPAFF
>TRBV28|TRBJ2-1|TRBD2|.
TGTGCCAGCAGTTTTGAGGCGGGAGGGAGGGATGAGCAGTTCTTC
CASSFEAGGRDEQFF
>TRBV6-1|TRBJ1-5|.|.
TGTGCCAGCATCGATTATAGCAATCAGCCCCAGCATTTT
CASIDYSNQPQHF
>TRBV12-3/TRBV12-4|TRBJ1-3|.|many
TGTGCCAGCAGTTTGAATTTCCCTGGAAACACCATATATTTT
CASSLNFPGNTIYF
>TRBV30|TRBJ1-2|.|few
TGTGCCTGGAGTCGACCGAACTATGGCTACACCTTC
CAWSRPNYGYTF
>TRBV19|TRBJ1-2|.|.
TGTGCCAGTATCAAGGCGTCAGGGGCCGGGTCTCGGAGATATGGCTACACCTTC
CASIKASGAGSRRYGYTF
>TRBV10-3|TRBJ2-3|TRBD2|.
TGTGCCATCAGTGAGTCTGGGGGGGGCACAGATACGCAGTATTTT
CAISESGGGTDTQYF
>TRBV20-1|TRBJ1-2|.|many
TGCAGTGCTAGTTTTCAGTCCTATGGCTACACCTTC
CSASFQSYGYTF
>TRBV28|TRBJ1-1|.|.
TGTGCCAGTAGAGGAGGGCCCACTGAAGCTTTCTTT
CASRGGPTEAFF
>TRBV7-6|TRBJ1-1|.|.
TGTGCCAGCAGCCCAGGGCCAGGGTCTGAAGCTTCCTTT
CASSPGPGSEASF
>TRBV14|TRBJ1-2|.|few
TGTGCCAGCAGCCAAGTCACGGGTGGTGGCTATGGCTACACCTTC
CASSQVTGGGYGYTF
>TRBV6-5|TRBJ2-7|TRBD1|many
TGTGCCAGCAGTTACGCGGGACAGGGGGACTACGAGCAGTACTTC
CASSYAGQGDYEQYF
>TRBV6-1|TRBJ2-5|TRBD2|many
TGTGCCAGCAGGCCATCCGGGACTAGGGAAGAGACCCAGTACTTC
CASRPSGTREETQYF
>TRBV10-1|TRBJ1-1|TRBD1|few
TGCGCCAGCAGTCCGGGACAGGGGGTAACAGCGGCTTTCTTT
CASSPGQGVTAAFF
>TRBV28|TRBJ2-5|TRBD2|few
TGTGCCGGCAGTTCAGCGGGGGCCCTTCAAGAGACCCAGTACTTC
CAGSSAGALQETQYF
>TRBV4-1|TRBJ1-2|TRBD1|.
TGCGCCAGCAGCCACCTGATGGGGACAGGGCCCCTCTATGGCTACACCTTC
CASSHLMGTGPLYGYTF
>TRBV28|TRBJ1-5|TRBD1|many
TGTGCCAGCAGCCCAAACAGGGGAGGGCGACAGCCCCAGCATTTT
CASSPNRGGRQPQHF
>TRBV28|TRBJ1-2|.|many
TGTGCCAGCAGTTTATTAAGGACAGCATATGGCTACACCTTC
CASSLLRTAYGYTF
>TRBV10-3|TRBJ2-7|.|many
TGTGCCATCAGTGAGTACTACGAGCAGTACTTC
CAISEYYEQYF
>TRBV2|TRBJ1-5|TRBD1|many
TGTGCCAGCAGCACAAGGGTACAGGGGCAATCCAATCAGCCCCAGCATTTT
CASSTRVQGQSNQPQHF
>TRBV15|TRBJ2-5|TRBD2|few
TGTGCCACCAGCAGAGAGGGACTAGCGGATCAAGAGACCCAGTACTTC
CATSREGLADQETQYF
>TRBV28|TRBJ2-7|TRBD1|many
TGTGCCAGCACCTCACAGGGGGCGCGCACCTACGAGCAGTACTTC
CASTSQGARTYEQYF
>TRBV13|TRBJ1-2|TRBD1|.
TGTGCCATCAGCTTAGGGGGACAGGGAGTTTATGGCTACACCTTC
CAISLGGQGVYGYTF
>TRBV20-1|TRBJ1-5|.|few
TGCAGTGCTAGAGATAGGGTGTTGCAGCCCCAGCATTTT
CSARDRVLQPQHF
>TRBV29-1|TRBJ1-1|TRBD1|many
TGCAGCGTCCTGGGACAGGGGAACACTGAAGCTTTCTTT
CSVLGQGNTEAFF
>TRBV30|TRBJ1-1|.|.
TGTGCCTGGAGTGTAATGGTGGCGGGACTTCCGAACACTGAAGCTTTCTTT
CAWSVMVAGLPNTEAFF
>TRBV6-2/TRBV6-3|TRBJ2-3|.|.
TGTGCCAGCAGTTACTCGAACGGGGAAACAGATACGCAGTATTTT
CASSYSNGETDTQYF
>TRBV11-2|TRBJ2-7|.|many
TGTGCCAGCAGCTTATGGATCCGGGGGAACTACGAGCAGTACTTC
CASSLWIRGNYEQYF
>TRBV6-5|TRBJ2-7|TRBD1|few
TGTGCCAGCAGTTACTCCGGGACAGCGCTATCCTACGAGCAGTACTTC
CASSYSGTALSYEQYF
>TRBV7-8|TRBJ2-2|.|.
TGTGCCAGCAGCTCTCGACATAACGCGAACACCGGGGAGCTGTTTTTT
CASSSRHNANTGELFF
>TRBV7-2|TRBJ2-2|TRBD2|.
TGTGCCAGCAGCTTAGAGGAAAGGTCTAGCGGGAGGGCCGGGGAAAGCGGGGAGCTGTTTTTT
CASSLEERSSGRAGESGELFF
>TRBV4-1|TRBJ1-1|TRBD1|.
TGCGCCAGCAGCCAAGTTCAGGGGGTGTGGACTGGAGCTTTCTTT
CASSQVQGVWTGAFF
>TRBV6-1|TRBJ2-7|TRBD1|.
TGTGCCAGCAGTCCAATGACAGGGGGATCCTACGAGCAGTACTTC
CASSPMTGGSYEQYF
>TRBV7-2|TRBJ2-7|.|many
TGTGCCAGCAGCTTAGACGGGTCAGGGACGACCTACGAGCAGTACTTC
CASSLDGSGTTYEQYF
>TRBV19|TRBJ2-3|.|once
TGTGCCAGTAGTATACCGGGAGCAGGTACGCAGTATTTT
CASSIPGAGTQYF
>TRBV11-2|TRBJ2-7|.|many
TGTGCCAGCAGACCCCCGGCTAACCCTTACGAGCAGTACTTC
CASRPPANPYEQYF
>TRBV11-2|TRBJ2-1|.|many
TGTGCCAGCAGCTCCCGACTAAGAGGGCGCCTTAATGAGCAGTTCTTC
CASSSRLRGRLNEQFF
>TRBV4-1|TRBJ1-5|.|.
TGCGCCAGCAGCCATACCGGGAACAATCAGCCCCAGCATTTT
CASSHTGNNQPQHF
>TRBV7-8|TRBJ1-1|.|.
TGTGCCAGCAGCGCCCTCTTATACTTGAACACTGAAGCTTTCTTT
CASSALLYLNTEAFF
>TRBV28|TRBJ1-5|.|few
TGTGCCAGCAGTCTACTCGCCTGCAATCAGCCCCAGCATTTT
CASSLLACNQPQHF
>TRBV5-8|TRBJ1-2|.|.
TGTGCCAGCAGCCCTGCGATGGGAAACCTTTGGGATGGCTACACCTTC
CASSPAMGNLWDGYTF
>TRBV7-2|TRBJ1-3|.|.
TGTGCCAGCAGCTCCACCCCCGGAAACACCATATATTTT
CASSSTPGNTIYF
>TRBV7-7|TRBJ2-2|.|few
TGTGCTAGCAGCCCCGGCCCAGCAGCGAACACCGGGGAGCTGTTTTTT
CASSPGPAANTGELFF
>TRBV2|TRBJ2-1|TRBD1|many
TGTGCCAGCTTGGGGACAGTACGCTCCTACAATGAGCAGTTCTTC
CASLGTVRSYNEQFF
>TRBV7-8|TRBJ2-7|TRBD1|many
TGTGCCAGCAGCTTATCCGGGACAGGGGACTCCGAGCAGTACTTC
CASSLSGTGDSEQYF
>TRBV25-1|TRBJ2-5|.|.
TGTGCCAGCAGTGAATACAGCCAACAGTACCAAGAGACCCAGTACTTC
CASSEYSQQYQETQYF
>TRBV24-1|TRBJ1-1|.|many
TGTGCCACCAGTGATCCGAGGGGAGGGGGCACTGAAGCTTTCTTT
CATSDPRGGGTEAFF
>TRBV6-1|TRBJ2-7|.|many
TGTGCCAGCAAGGGGACGTATGGACCTCCCTACGAGCAGTACTTC
CASKGTYGPPYEQYF
>TRBV20-1|TRBJ1-2|TRBD1|many
TGCAGTGCAAATACAGGGGTAGTAGGCTATGGCTACACCTTC
CSANTGVVGYGYTF
>TRBV11-3|TRBJ2-7|TRBD2|.
TGTGCCAGCAGCCCCGGACTAGCGGGGGCAGGGTCCTACGAGCAGTACTTC
CASSPGLAGAGSYEQYF
>TRBV7-2|TRBJ1-2|TRBD1|few
TGTGCCAGCAGCTTAGCACAAAGGACAGGGTTAAACTATGGCTACACCTTC
CASSLAQRTGLNYGYTF
>TRBV19|TRBJ1-6|.|few
TGTGCCAGTAGTATTACGAGCGGGCAGACAACTATGTCCCTCCACTTT
CASSITSGQTTMSLHF
>TRBV11-1|TRBJ2-7|.|many
TGTGCCAGCAGCTTCGATCCGGGACCCAATTTTAAGCAGTACTTC
CASSFDPGPNFKQYF
>TRBV29-1|TRBJ2-5|.|.
TGCAGCGTTCTAACAGGGACCACCAGGACCCAGTACTTC
CSVLTGTTRTQYF
>TRBV28|TRBJ2-7|TRBD2|many
TGTGCCAGCAGTCGAGCGGGAGATAAAACCGGGTCCTACGAGCAGTACTTC
CASSRAGDKTGSYEQYF
>TRBV6-1|TRBJ2-7|.|.
TGTGCCAGCGGGGACGGGACACCGATATACGAGCAGTACTTC
CASGDGTPIYEQYF